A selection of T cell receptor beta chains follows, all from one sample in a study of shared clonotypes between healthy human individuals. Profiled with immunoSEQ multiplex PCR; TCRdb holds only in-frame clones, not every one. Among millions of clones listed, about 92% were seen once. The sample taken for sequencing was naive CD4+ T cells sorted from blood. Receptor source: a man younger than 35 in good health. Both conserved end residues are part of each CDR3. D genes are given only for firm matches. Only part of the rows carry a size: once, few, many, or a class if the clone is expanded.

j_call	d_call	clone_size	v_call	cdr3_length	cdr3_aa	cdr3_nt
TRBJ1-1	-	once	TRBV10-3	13	CAISEYTGTEAFF	TGTGCCATCAGTGAGTATACAGGGACTGAAGCTTTCTTT
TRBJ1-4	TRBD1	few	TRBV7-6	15	CASSLAQGADKKLFF	TGTGCCAGCAGCTTAGCTCAGGGGGCCGACAAGAAACTGTTTTTT
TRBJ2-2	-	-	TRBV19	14	CASNPTAYTGELFF	TGTGCCAGTAACCCGACGGCCTACACCGGGGAGCTGTTTTTT
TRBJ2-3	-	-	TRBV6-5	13	CASSYSILDTQYF	TGTGCCAGCAGTTACTCAATCTTGGATACGCAGTATTTT
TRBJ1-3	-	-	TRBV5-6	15	CASSRNVVSGNTIYF	TGTGCCAGCAGCCGGAACGTGGTATCCGGAAACACCATATATTTT
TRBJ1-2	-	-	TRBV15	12	CATSRDDYGYTF	TGTGCCACCAGCAGAGATGACTATGGCTACACCTTC
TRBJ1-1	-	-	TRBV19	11	CASSLRAEAFF	TGTGCCAGTAGCCTCAGGGCTGAAGCTTTCTTT
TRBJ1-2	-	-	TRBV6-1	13	CASSETRGTGYTF	TGTGCCAGCAGTGAAACGAGGGGAACTGGCTACACCTTC
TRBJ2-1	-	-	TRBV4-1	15	CASSQDGLAYNEQFF	TGCGCCAGCAGCCAAGATGGGCTAGCGTACAATGAGCAGTTCTTC
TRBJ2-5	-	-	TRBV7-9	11	CASGAAETQYF	TGTGCCAGCGGGGCAGCGGAGACCCAGTACTTC
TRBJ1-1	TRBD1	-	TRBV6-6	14	CASSQNRGNTEAFF	TGTGCCAGCAGCCAAAACAGGGGGAACACTGAAGCTTTCTTT
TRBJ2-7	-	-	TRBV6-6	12	CASSRYSYEQYF	TGTGCCAGCAGCCGATACTCCTACGAGCAGTACTTC
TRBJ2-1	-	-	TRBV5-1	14	CASSPGTPNNEQFF	TGCGCCAGCAGCCCCGGGACTCCGAACAATGAGCAGTTCTTC
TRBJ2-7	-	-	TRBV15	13	CATSLGGRNEQYF	TGTGCCACCAGCTTGGGGGGGCGGAACGAGCAGTACTTC
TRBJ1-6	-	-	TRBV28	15	CASSFPGSYNSPLHF	TGTGCCAGCAGTTTCCCGGGCTCCTATAATTCACCCCTCCACTTT